This T cell receptor beta chain was recovered during a study of response to subunit inactivated influenza vaccine. Study-level findings and limits: New T cells are recruited in small numbers by each seasonal influenza vaccination, according to the authors' suggestion.

Of note for this clonotype: Its cognate antigen is unknown.

TCRdb passed the RT-PCR reads through MiXCR, listing each CDR3 protein once. The data contain around 650,000 distinct CDR3 sequences, more than 15% of them seen just once; the ten biggest clones take up around a tenth. CDR3 length: 13 residues. V was clipped by 3 bases and J by 0 bases, with 5 bases between them. This specimen consisted of PBMCs from blood, obtained 12 days after vaccination. The rearrangement uses TRBV12-3 or TRBV12-4 and TRBJ1-1; no firm D call. This clonotype originated in a man in his forties or fifties who received an inactivated influenza vaccine. CDR3 residues: CASSFWMNTEAFF. DNA of the CDR3: TGTGCCAGCAGTTTCTGGATGAACACTGAAGCTTTCTTT.